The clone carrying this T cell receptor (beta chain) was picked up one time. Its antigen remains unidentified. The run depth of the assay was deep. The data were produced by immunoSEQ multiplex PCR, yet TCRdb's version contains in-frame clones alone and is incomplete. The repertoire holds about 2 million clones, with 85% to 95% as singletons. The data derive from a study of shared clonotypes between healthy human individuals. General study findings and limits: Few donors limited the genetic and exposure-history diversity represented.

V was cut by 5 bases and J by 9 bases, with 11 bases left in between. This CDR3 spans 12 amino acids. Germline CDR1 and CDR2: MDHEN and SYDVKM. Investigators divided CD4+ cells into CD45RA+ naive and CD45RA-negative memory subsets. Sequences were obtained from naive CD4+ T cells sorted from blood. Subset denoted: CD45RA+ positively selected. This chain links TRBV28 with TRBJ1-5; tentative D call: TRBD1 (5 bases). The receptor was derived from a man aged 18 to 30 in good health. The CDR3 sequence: CASSPPGRPQHF. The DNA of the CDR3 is TGTGCCAGCAGTCCCCCGGGGCGGCCCCAGCATTTT.